The 11 T cell receptor beta chains in this list originate from one sample, sequenced in a study of cytomegalovirus exposure and HLA in healthy donors. Primers: 60 Vbeta forward and 13 Jbeta reverse. The table came from immunoSEQ multiplex PCR; TCRdb's copy has only in-frame clones and leaves some out. The specimen's table records 200,000 to 250,000 clones. Sequencing was carried out using PBMCs. Receptor source: a woman aged 25 to 45 in good health and CMV-seropositive.

A note on this clone: Other DNA sequences in the sample encode the same CDR3. The chain employs TRBV5-1 and TRBJ1-3, with 7 bases that match TRBD1. Per the germline V gene, CDR1 is SGHRS and CDR2 is YFSETQ. V shed 0 bases, J shed 3 bases, and the junction held 0 bases outside the gene matches. This CDR3 is built from 14 residues. This chain's CDR3 is CASSLAGGGNTIYF. The DNA for the CDR3 is TGCGCCAGCAGCTTGGCAGGGGGTGGAAACACCATATATTTT.

The genes are TRBV11-2 and TRBJ2-1; TRBD2 aligns across 10 bases. The length of the CDR3 is 18 residues. V was pared by 9 bases and J by 9 bases, with 23 bases of the junction left unmatched. The germline V gene encodes CDR1 SGHAT and CDR2 FQNNGV. Here the CDR3 reads CARGTSASVMVINSEQFF. The DNA of the CDR3 is TGTGCCAGGGGGACTAGCGCGTCTGTAATGGTGATTAATAGTGAGCAGTTCTTC. Drawing the rest from reference TRBV11-2 and TRBJ2-1, the complete variable domain is EAGVAQSPRYKIIEKRQSVAFWCNPISGHATLYWYQQILGQGPKLLIQFQNNGVVDDSQLPKDRFSAERLKGVDSTLKIQPAKLEDSAVYLCARGTSASVMVINSEQFFGPGTRLTVL.

V is TRBV7-2 and J is TRBJ1-2; the match to TRBD1 covers 7 bases. CDR1 and CDR2 (germline): SGHTA, FQGNSA. This CDR3 is built from 15 residues. Losses at the gene ends were 5 bases for V and 1 base for J; bases not matched to a gene: 7. CDR3 coding DNA: TGTGCCAGCAGCCAAGGACAGGCCGTTAACTATGGCTACACCTTC. Translating gives CASSQGQAVNYGYTF.

The chain carries TRBV2 and TRBJ1-3; no clear D gene. There are 16 residues in the CDR3. From germline, CDR1 is SNHLY and CDR2 FYNNEI. V was pared by 0 bases and J by 0 bases, with 9 bases between. The CDR3 here is CASSEAEANSGNTIYF. CDR3 nucleotide sequence: TGTGCCAGCAGTGAAGCCGAGGCGAACTCTGGAAACACCATATATTTT. The full variable domain, rest sourced from reference TRBV2 and TRBJ1-3, is EPEVTQTPSHQVTQMGQEVILRCVPISNHLYFYWYRQILGQKVEFLVSFYNNEISEKSEIFDDQFSVERPDGSNFTLKIRSTKLEDSAMYFCASSEAEANSGNTIYFGEGSWLTVV.

This chain links TRBV11-2 with TRBJ2-7; 10 bases map to TRBD1. The CDR3 has 15 amino acids. The J segment lost 3 bases and the V segment lost 0 bases, leaving 2 bases of the junction unmatched. CDR1 is SGHAT and CDR2 is FQNNGV in the germline V gene. The CDR3 is CASSLEGTGVYEQYF. CDR3 DNA: TGTGCCAGCAGCTTAGAGGGGACAGGGGTCTACGAGCAGTACTTC.

V gene TRBV30 combines with J gene TRBJ2-7; TRBD2 matches at 7 bases. The CDR3 has 15 residues. Germline-derived CDR1 and CDR2 are GTSNPN and SVGIG (reference sequence). Losses at the gene ends were 2 bases for V and 2 bases for J; bases not matched to a gene: 9. CDR3 nucleotide sequence: TGTGCCTGGAGTCTAGGGCTAGCGGATACCTACGAGCAGTACTTC. Its translation: CAWSLGLADTYEQYF. The whole variable domain, remainder taken from reference TRBV30 and TRBJ2-7, is SQTIHQWPATLVQPVGSPLSLECTVEGTSNPNLYWYRQAAGRGLQLLFYSVGIGQISSEVPQNLSASRPQDRQFILSSKKLLLSDSGFYLCAWSLGLADTYEQYFGPGTRLTVT.

The J gene is TRBJ1-2, the V gene TRBV27; the match to TRBD1 covers 11 bases. Germline V gives CDR1 MNHEY, CDR2 SMNVEV (reference sequence). This CDR3 spans 14 amino acids. With V trimmed by 5 bases and J by 7 bases, 6 bases remained unmatched. The CDR3 coding sequence is TGTGCCAGCAGTCCATGGACAGGGGGCGGTGGCTACACCTTC. Protein product: CASSPWTGGGGYTF.

CDR3 nucleotides: TGTGCCAGCAGTTACGGGTGTGGGGGCCCCCTGGGGAATGAGCAGTTCTTC. As protein: CASSYGCGGPLGNEQFF. The J gene is TRBJ2-1, the V gene TRBV6-8; D perhaps matches TRBD1 (6 bases). This CDR3 comprises 17 residues. CDR1 and CDR2 from the germline V gene are MNHGY and SAAAGT. Trimming took 2 bases from V and 7 from J, leaving 21 bases between them.

The chain has TRBV4-1 and TRBJ2-1; possible D gene TRBD2, 6 bases. This CDR3 comprises 16 residues. CDR1 and CDR2 (germline): MGHRA, YSYEKL. V lost 5 bases and J 0 bases, leaving 14 bases between the germline ends. Here the CDR3 DNA reads TGCGCCAGCAGCACGGGCCGGGGGAGCTCCTACAATGAGCAGTTCTTC. Residues: CASSTGRGSSYNEQFF.

CDR3: CATSRTPGGLTDTQYF. The CDR3 coding sequence is TGTGCCACCAGCAGGACCCCCGGAGGACTCACAGATACGCAGTATTTT. The chain employs TRBV15 and TRBJ2-3, with D perhaps TRBD2 (5 bases). The CDR3 runs 16 residues. V lost 3 bases to trimming and J lost 2 bases, with 15 bases between them. Germline-derived CDR1 and CDR2 are LNHNV and YYDKDF (reference sequence).

The V gene is TRBV2, the J gene TRBJ1-1; TRBD1 aligns across 8 bases. The germline V gene encodes CDR1 SNHLY and CDR2 FYNNEI. The length of the CDR3 is 13 residues. V lost 7 bases and J lost 3; bases outside the gene matches: 4. The CDR3, as DNA: TGTGCCAGCAAGGGGGACAGGCACACTGAAGCTTTCTTT. Protein sequence: CASKGDRHTEAFF.